The 20 T cell receptor beta chains reported below all come from one sample, sequenced in a study of blood T cell repertoires in COVID-19. Data came from immunoSEQ multiplex PCR; TCRdb stores just in-frame clones and leaves some out. The data contain 250,000 to 300,000 clones, around 90% of them singletons. The sample taken for sequencing was PBMCs or T cells enriched from blood (not recorded which). The receptors shown here come from a woman aged 25 to 39 who had recovered from COVID-19.

Only one count was recorded for this clone. This rearrangement joins TRBV14 to TRBJ1-2; perhaps TRBD1 as D (5 bases). The CDR3 spans 15 residues. The germline V and J ends were trimmed by 1 base and 2 bases, with 11 bases remaining between them. Germline V CDR1 and CDR2: SGHDN, FVKESK. CDR3 region: CASSQAGGTNYGYTF. The DNA for the CDR3 is TGTGCCAGCAGCCAAGCCGGGGGAACAAACTATGGCTACACCTTC. The full variable domain, in which reference TRBV14 and TRBJ1-2 provide the parts outside the CDR3, is EAGVTQFPSHSVIEKGQTVTLRCDPISGHDNLYWYRRVMGKEIKFLLHFVKESKQDESGMPNNRFLAERTGGTYSTLKVQPAELEDSGVYFCASSQAGGTNYGYTFGSGTRLTVV.

The chain couples TRBV28 to TRBJ1-1; unclear D gene. Germline V gene lookup returns CDR1 MDHEN and CDR2 SYDVKM. The CDR3 totals 11 residues. The V end lost 7 bases, the J end lost 10 bases, and 13 bases lay between the germline ends. The CDR3 loop is CASNDKFRAFF. The CDR3 DNA sequence: TGTGCCAGCAATGACAAGTTCAGAGCTTTCTTT.

The chain uses TRBV7-2 and TRBJ2-7; 7 nucleotides align to TRBD2. This CDR3 has 14 amino acids. The germline V gene encodes CDR1 SGHTA and CDR2 FQGNSA. J lost 2 bases, V lost 5 bases, and 6 bases had no gene match. DNA for the CDR3: TGTGCCAGCAGCCCCAGCGGGGAAACCTACGAGCAGTACTTC. This encodes CASSPSGETYEQYF.

This rearrangement joins TRBV28 to TRBJ2-2; 8 bases are a match to TRBD1. V was pared by 4 bases and J by 7 bases, with 11 bases of the junction left unmatched. Germline V gene lookup returns CDR1 MDHEN and CDR2 SYDVKM. The CDR3 contains 16 residues. As DNA, the CDR3 is TGTGCCAGCAGTTCCCTCCCCGGACAGGGCAACGGGGAGCTGTTTTTT. The encoded protein is CASSSLPGQGNGELFF.

V and J are TRBV27 and TRBJ2-7; 13 nucleotides agree with TRBD2. With V trimmed by 6 bases and J by 5 bases, 7 bases remained unmatched. The CDR3 totals 15 residues. Looked up from germline, CDR1 is MNHEY and CDR2 is SMNVEV (reference sequence). The CDR3, as DNA: TGTGCCAGCAGGGTACTAGCGGGAGGGCCCAACGAGCAGTACTTC. As protein: CASRVLAGGPNEQYF.

This rearrangement joins TRBV27 to TRBJ1-1; 8 positions agree with TRBD1. Trimming cost V 5 bases and J 8 bases; bases outside gene matches: 7. The CDR3 is 13 amino acids. Germline lookup yields CDR1 MNHEY and CDR2 SMNVEV (reference sequence). The CDR3 nucleotides read TGTGCCAGCAGTGGACAGGGCCAGGGGGAAGCTTTCTTT. As protein: CASSGQGQGEAFF.

The V and J genes are TRBV27 and TRBJ1-2; D ambiguous. The CDR3 is made up of 16 amino acids. Germline V gene sequence: CDR1 MNHEY, CDR2 SMNVEV (reference sequence). Trimming left V 0 bases short and J 0 bases short, with 11 bases between. CDR3 DNA: TGTGCCAGCAGTTTATCTTTTCCGGTGACTAACTATGGCTACACCTTC. Translated: CASSLSFPVTNYGYTF.

This clone was picked up a small number of times. The chain uses TRBV14 and TRBJ1-1; 7 positions match TRBD1. Germline V gives CDR1 SGHDN, CDR2 FVKESK. This CDR3 is 15 amino acids long. With 6 bases clipped from V and 3 bases from J, the junction kept 10 bases outside the gene matches. The CDR3 reads CASSLLSGQYTEAFF. The CDR3 nucleotides read TGTGCCAGCAGTCTACTGTCGGGACAGTACACTGAAGCTTTCTTT. Filled out from reference TRBV14 and TRBJ1-1, the complete variable domain reads EAGVTQFPSHSVIEKGQTVTLRCDPISGHDNLYWYRRVMGKEIKFLLHFVKESKQDESGMPNNRFLAERTGGTYSTLKVQPAELEDSGVYFCASSLLSGQYTEAFFGQGTRLTVV.

The V call is TRBV7-8, the J call TRBJ1-4; weak D call: TRBD1 (5 bases). Trimming took 5 bases from V and 4 from J, leaving 11 bases between them. The CDR3 has 14 amino acids. Germline V gives CDR1 SGHVS, CDR2 FQNEAQ. CDR3 DNA: TGTGCCAGCAGCCCCGACAGCTATAATGAAAAACTGTTTTTT. Protein product: CASSPDSYNEKLFF. Full variable domain (rest looked up from reference TRBV7-8 and TRBJ1-4): GAGVSQSPRYKVAKRGQDVALRCDPISGHVSLFWYQQALGQGPEFLTYFQNEAQLDKSGLPSDRFFAERPEGSVSTLKIQRTQQEDSAVYLCASSPDSYNEKLFFGSGTQLSVL.

CDR3 coding DNA: TGTGCCAGCTCCTTCGACAGGTACGAGCAGTACTTC. Its protein product is CASSFDRYEQYF. The gene calls are TRBV2 and TRBJ2-7, with D maybe TRBD1 (6 bases). V was pared by 8 bases and J by 4 bases, with 12 bases between. This CDR3 has 12 residues. Per the germline V gene, CDR1 is SNHLY and CDR2 is FYNNEI.

This sequence joins TRBV10-2 and TRBJ2-7; TRBD2 matches 10 bases. Germline CDR1 reads WSHSY; CDR2 reads SAAADI. The CDR3 is 16 residues long. The V and J ends lost 7 bases and 2 bases, in that order; junction bases with no gene match: 11. CDR3 amino acids: CASTWTSGTLTYEQYF. The CDR3 DNA is TGCGCCAGCACCTGGACTAGCGGAACCCTGACCTACGAGCAGTACTTC.

The rearrangement uses TRBV2 and TRBJ2-2, with 7 bases identical to TRBD2. CDR1 is SNHLY, CDR2 FYNNEI, per germline. The CDR3 contains 15 residues. Germline trimming cut 3 bases from V and 5 bases from J; bases unmatched to any gene: 6. This CDR3 is CASSEAGGRTGELFF. The CDR3, as DNA: TGTGCCAGCAGTGAGGCTGGCGGGAGAACCGGGGAGCTGTTTTTT. Together with reference TRBV2 and TRBJ2-2, the CDR3 gives the full variable domain: EPEVTQTPSHQVTQMGQEVILRCVPISNHLYFYWYRQILGQKVEFLVSFYNNEISEKSEIFDDQFSVERPDGSNFTLKIRSTKLEDSAMYFCASSEAGGRTGELFFGEGSRLTVL.

The gene calls are TRBV30 and TRBJ2-1; D unclear. CDR1 and CDR2 (germline): GTSNPN, SVGIG (reference sequence). This CDR3 is built from 14 residues. Deletions cut 0 bases from V and 1 base from J, with 7 bases between. CDR3 sequence reads: CAWSVSFSYNEQFF. CDR3 DNA: TGTGCCTGGAGTGTCAGTTTTTCCTACAATGAGCAGTTCTTC.

This clone was detected once. V usage is TRBV6-5 and J usage is TRBJ2-5; 10 bases are a match to TRBD2. Per the germline V gene, CDR1 is MNHEY and CDR2 is SVGAGI. CDR3 length: 16 amino acids. The trim removed 0 bases at V and 0 bases at J, leaving 1 base unmatched. CDR3 loop: CASSYSGLAHQETQYF. For the CDR3, the DNA is TGTGCCAGCAGTTACTCGGGACTAGCGCACCAAGAGACCCAGTACTTC.

The chain employs TRBV7-2 and TRBJ2-2, with 7 bases matching TRBD1. The V gene end was trimmed by 6 bases and the J gene end by 0 bases; junction bases not matched to a gene: 4. Per germline, CDR1 SGHTA and CDR2 FQGNSA. The CDR3 totals 15 residues. CDR3 loop: CASSPGTANTGELFF. Here the CDR3 DNA reads TGTGCCAGCAGTCCCGGGACAGCGAACACCGGGGAGCTGTTTTTT.

The rearrangement links TRBV10-2 to TRBJ1-4; D is undetermined. Deletions cut 3 bases from V and 7 bases from J, with 15 bases between. The CDR3 length is 15 residues. CDR1 WSHSY and CDR2 SAAADI come from the germline V gene. CDR3 region: CASSDGGIGGEKLFF. The DNA of the CDR3 is TGCGCCAGCAGTGACGGAGGGATTGGCGGTGAAAAACTGTTTTTT.

This clone was counted a few times. The chain employs TRBV24-1 and TRBJ2-2, with D tentatively TRBD2 (5 bases). With 3 bases removed from V and 1 base from J, the gap between germline ends came to 11 bases. CDR1 is KGHDR, CDR2 SFDVKD, per germline. This CDR3 comprises 16 residues. CDR3 loop: CATSDAGTLNTGELFF. CDR3 in DNA: TGTGCCACCAGTGATGCGGGTACGTTGAACACCGGGGAGCTGTTTTTT.

The rearrangement links TRBV28 to TRBJ2-2; TRBD2 agrees at 8 bases. Germline V gene data show CDR1 as MDHEN and CDR2 as SYDVKM. There are 18 residues in the CDR3. The V gene end was trimmed by 1 base and the J gene end by 3 bases; junction bases not matched to a gene: 10. The DNA for the CDR3 is TGTGCCAGCAGTTTATTCGGACGGAGCGGGAGTGACACCGGGGAGCTGTTTTTT. Protein: CASSLFGRSGSDTGELFF.

The chain combines TRBV7-2 with TRBJ2-7, with 10 positions matching TRBD1. The V segment lost 4 bases and the J segment 5 bases; nucleotides outside the gene matches: 8. The CDR3 covers 15 residues. The germline V gene encodes CDR1 SGHTA and CDR2 FQGNSA. The CDR3 nucleotides read TGTGCCAGCAGCTCAGAACCGGGACAGGGGAACGAGCAGTACTTC. Protein: CASSSEPGQGNEQYF.

The rearrangement links TRBV30 to TRBJ2-6; D gene ambiguous. CDR3 length: 17 amino acids. V was trimmed by 4 bases and J by 0 bases, leaving 16 bases between them. CDR1 and CDR2 from the germline V gene are GTSNPN and SVGIG (reference sequence). The CDR3 is CAWKLFPRISGANVLTF. CDR3 bases: TGTGCCTGGAAACTATTCCCTAGAATCTCTGGGGCCAACGTCCTGACTTTC.